These 7 T cell receptor beta chains were all obtained from the same sample, sequenced in a study of shared clonotypes between healthy human individuals (dated by TCRdb to 2020 to 2021). Library construction relied on the immunoSEQ multiplex PCR assay. TCRdb mirrors the immuneACCESS table, restricted to in-frame sequences. Some clones are absent from its copies; in checked studies, under half trace to an unresolved V gene, and the reason for the others is unknown. The sample includes 2,100,000 or so clones, with around 95% observed a single time. The ten largest make up roughly 0.13% of the sample. The sample comprised naive CD4+ T cells sorted from blood. Explained via the paper, the cell subset or site label denotes: CD45RA+ positively selected. The receptors shown here come from a man younger than 35 in good health.

V and J are TRBV7-2 and TRBJ2-7; TRBD1 is a possible D gene (5 bases). CDR1 is SGHTA, CDR2 FQGNSA, per germline. This CDR3 region has 13 residues. Trimming left V 4 bases short and J 9 bases short, with 16 bases between. In nucleotides, the CDR3 is TGTGCCAGCAGCTCCATCGGGCAGACAGTGCAGTACTTC. Residues: CASSSIGQTVQYF. Variable domain in full (rest from reference TRBV7-2 and TRBJ2-7): GAGVSQSPSNKVTEKGKDVELRCDPISGHTALYWYRQSLGQGLEFLIYFQGNSAPDKSGLPSDRFSAERTGGSVSTLTIQRTQQEDSAVYLCASSSIGQTVQYFGPGTRLTVT.

This clone was detected once. The chain links TRBV7-9 to TRBJ2-4; TRBD1 matches 7 bases. The V gene end was trimmed by 1 base and the J gene end by 7 bases; junction bases not matched to a gene: 13. In germline, CDR1 is SEHNR, CDR2 FQNEAQ (reference sequence). The CDR3 length is 17 residues. As DNA, the CDR3 is TGTGCCAGCAGCTTAGTGGGCAGGGGGAAGAGTTGGAACATTCAGTACTTC. Translated: CASSLVGRGKSWNIQYF.

V usage is TRBV2 and J usage is TRBJ2-5; TRBD1 matches at 7 bases. The V gene end was trimmed by 5 bases and the J gene end by 4 bases; junction bases not matched to a gene: 7. Germline-derived CDR1 and CDR2 are SNHLY and FYNNEI. The CDR3 runs to 14 residues. In DNA form, the CDR3 reads TGTGCCAGCAGTAAGGGACAGTCTGGAGAGACCCAGTACTTC. This codes for CASSKGQSGETQYF.

About this clone: This CDR3 is also generated by other DNA sequences in the sample. This sequence joins TRBV5-1 and TRBJ2-1; 7 bases agree with TRBD2. CDR1 SGHRS and CDR2 YFSETQ come from the germline V gene. J lost 2 bases, V lost 0 bases, and 2 bases had no gene match. CDR3 length: 15 amino acids. The CDR3 bases are TGCGCCAGCAGCTTGGAGCGGGGCCCCTACAATGAGCAGTTCTTC. It translates to CASSLERGPYNEQFF.

V is TRBV4-1 and J is TRBJ1-6, with TRBD1 as a possible D gene (6 bases). With 2 bases removed from V and 9 bases from J, the gap between germline ends came to 14 bases. The germline gives CDR1 MGHRA, CDR2 YSYEKL. There are 15 residues in the CDR3. DNA for the CDR3: TGCGCCAGCAGCCAAAGGGGGGACAAGGGTTCACCCCTCCACTTT. This translates into CASSQRGDKGSPLHF.

The gene calls are TRBV15 and TRBJ1-5, with 7 bases lining up with TRBD1. The germline CDR1 and CDR2 sequences are LNHNV and YYDKDF (reference sequence). V dropped 3 bases and J dropped 1; count of bases not matched to a gene: 6. The CDR3 runs to 16 residues. DNA for the CDR3: TGTGCCACCAGCAGGCCGGGACAGTTGAGCAATCAGCCCCAGCATTTT. It codes for CATSRPGQLSNQPQHF.

Turning to this clone: At the DNA level, this CDR3 is encoded by other sequences in the same sample as well. V gene TRBV5-1 combines with J gene TRBJ2-7, with 9 bases matching TRBD1. Germline lookup yields CDR1 SGHRS and CDR2 YFSETQ. The CDR3 is 13 residues long. V lost 2 bases, J lost 4 bases, and 1 base stayed unmatched. CDR3 sequence (DNA): TGCGCCAGCAGCTTAGACAGGGGGTACGAGCAGTACTTC. This encodes CASSLDRGYEQYF.